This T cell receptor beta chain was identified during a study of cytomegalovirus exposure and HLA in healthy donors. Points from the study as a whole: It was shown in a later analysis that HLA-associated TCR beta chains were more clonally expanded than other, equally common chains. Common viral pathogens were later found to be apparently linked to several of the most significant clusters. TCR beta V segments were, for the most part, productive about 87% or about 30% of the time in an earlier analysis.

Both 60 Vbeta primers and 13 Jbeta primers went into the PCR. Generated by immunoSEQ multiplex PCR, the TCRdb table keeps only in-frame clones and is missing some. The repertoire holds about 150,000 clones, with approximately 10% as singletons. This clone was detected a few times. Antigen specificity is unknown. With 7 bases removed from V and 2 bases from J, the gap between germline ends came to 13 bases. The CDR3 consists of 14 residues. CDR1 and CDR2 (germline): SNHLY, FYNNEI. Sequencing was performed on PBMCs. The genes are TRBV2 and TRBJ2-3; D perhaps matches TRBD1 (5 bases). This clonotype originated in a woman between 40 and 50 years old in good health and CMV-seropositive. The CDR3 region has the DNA TGTGCCAGCATTGATCAGGGATTCACAGATACGCAGTATTTT. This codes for CASIDQGFTDTQYF.